This passage covers 18 T cell receptor beta chains from one sample sequenced in a study of blood T cell repertoires in COVID-19. TCRdb's table, derived via immunoSEQ multiplex PCR, lists solely in-frame clones and lacks some. The table includes approximately 280,000 clones, about 85% detected once. The sample comprised PBMCs or T cells enriched from blood (not recorded which). All receptors come from a woman aged 45-60 years who had recovered from COVID-19.

The rearrangement uses TRBV2 and TRBJ1-1; D not resolved. Trimming removed 4 bases at V and 3 bases at J, with 9 bases between. CDR3 length: 13 residues. Germline V gene lookup returns CDR1 SNHLY and CDR2 FYNNEI. CDR3 protein: CASSVLYDTEAFF. Here the CDR3 DNA reads TGTGCCAGCAGTGTTCTGTATGACACTGAAGCTTTCTTT.

In its sample, this clone was seen once. The chain couples TRBV7-9 to TRBJ1-4; D gene uncertain. The CDR3 totals 14 residues. Germline CDR1 is SEHNR and CDR2 is FQNEAQ (reference sequence). Trimming pared 3 bases from V and 4 bases from J, leaving 9 bases between. CDR3 nucleotides: TGTGCCAGCAGCTTTAACAGAAATAATGAAAAACTGTTTTTT. Amino acids: CASSFNRNNEKLFF.

J is TRBJ1-3 and V is TRBV13, with 8 bases fitting TRBD1. CDR1 is PRHDT and CDR2 is FYEKMQ in the germline V gene (reference sequence). This CDR3 is 17 amino acids long. V dropped 0 bases and J dropped 4; count of bases not matched to a gene: 8. CDR3 nucleotides: TGTGCCAGCAGCTTAGGCCGTCCGGACAGGGAAGGAAACACCATATATTTT. It is translated as CASSLGRPDREGNTIYF.

In this sample, this clone turned up once. The chain combines TRBV19 with TRBJ1-1; 10 bases line up with TRBD1. In germline, CDR1 is LNHDA, CDR2 SQIVND (reference sequence). Unmatched junction bases numbered 6, after V lost 1 base and J lost 4 bases. The CDR3 extends over 16 amino acids. For the CDR3, the DNA is TGTGCCAGTAGTATAGTGGCGGGACAGGGGTCCACTGAAGCTTTCTTT. Amino acids: CASSIVAGQGSTEAFF. Full variable domain (outside the CDR3, taken from reference TRBV19 and TRBJ1-1): DGGITQSPKYLFRKEGQNVTLSCEQNLNHDAMYWYRQDPGQGLRLIYYSQIVNDFQKGDIAEGYSVSREKKESFPLTVTSAQKNPTAFYLCASSIVAGQGSTEAFFGQGTRLTVV.

V is TRBV5-1 and J is TRBJ2-1, with D perhaps TRBD2 (6 bases). V was trimmed by 1 base and J by 7 bases, leaving 12 bases between them. This CDR3 has 14 residues. Germline-derived CDR1 and CDR2 are SGHRS and YFSETQ. CDR3 protein: CASSLSLASNEQFF. Here the CDR3 DNA reads TGCGCCAGCAGCTTGTCCCTAGCGAGTAATGAGCAGTTCTTC.

This clone was detected only a few times. Other DNA sequences from this sample encode an identical CDR3 as well. V and J are TRBV5-1 and TRBJ1-4; 7 positions agree with TRBD1. J gave up 2 bases and V 2 bases, and 3 bases lay outside the gene matches. The germline V gene encodes CDR1 SGHRS and CDR2 YFSETQ. This CDR3 spans 15 amino acids. CDR3 coding DNA: TGCGCCAGCAGCTTATTACAGGGGACTAATGAAAAACTGTTTTTT. Its translation is CASSLLQGTNEKLFF.

The rearrangement joins TRBV19 to TRBJ1-1; a possible D gene is TRBD1 (6 bases). Trimming stripped 10 bases from V and 0 bases from J, with 21 bases between. The CDR3 extends over 16 amino acids. Germline CDR1 and CDR2: LNHDA and SQIVND (reference sequence). The CDR3 DNA is TGTGCCACCTCCCTTGTGGGGGCGCTCATGAACACTGAAGCTTTCTTT. As protein: CATSLVGALMNTEAFF.

The chain is built from TRBV7-8 and TRBJ2-7, with D possibly TRBD1 on 6 matching bases. Germline V lookup: CDR1 SGHVS, CDR2 FQNEAQ. This CDR3 is built from 13 residues. V lost 4 bases and J 7 bases, leaving 14 bases between the germline ends. CDR3 bases: TGTGCCAGCAGCTCCCGAACAGGGAAAGAGCAGTACTTC. It yields the protein CASSSRTGKEQYF.

The genes are TRBV28 and TRBJ1-2, with D perhaps matching TRBD1 (5 bases). V dropped 7 bases and J dropped 3 bases, with 12 bases sitting between them. Germline V CDR1 and CDR2: MDHEN, SYDVKM. The CDR3 totals 13 residues. CDR3 amino acids: CASITGGDYGYTF. CDR3 nucleotides: TGTGCCAGCATAACCGGGGGGGACTATGGCTACACCTTC.

This clone was recorded once. The chain couples TRBV25-1 to TRBJ1-5; 12 bases are shared with TRBD1. Germline CDR1 and CDR2: MGHDK and SYGVNS. This CDR3 has 17 amino acids. Unmatched junction bases numbered 4, after V lost 2 bases and J lost 2 bases. CDR3 in DNA: TGTGCCAGCAGTGAAACGGGACAGGGGGCGGGCAATCAGCCCCAGCATTTT. It codes for CASSETGQGAGNQPQHF.

This chain links TRBV4-1 with TRBJ1-4; the D gene is possibly TRBD1 (6 bases). The CDR3 has 16 residues. Trimming removed 1 base from V and 5 bases from J, with 14 bases in between. Germline assignment: CDR1 MGHRA and CDR2 YSYEKL. The CDR3 bases are TGCGCCAGCAGCCAAGCCCCCGGACAGCCGAATGAAAAACTGTTTTTT. Translation: CASSQAPGQPNEKLFF.

The chain joins TRBV24-1 to TRBJ2-1, with TRBD2 matching 8 bases. The trim removed 7 bases at V and 7 bases at J, leaving 5 bases unmatched. The CDR3 consists of 13 residues. Germline-derived CDR1 and CDR2 are KGHDR and SFDVKD. CDR3 region: CATSGGARNEQFF. The CDR3 DNA is TGTGCCACCAGCGGGGGGGCTCGGAATGAGCAGTTCTTC.

The J gene is TRBJ2-1, the V gene TRBV21-1; TRBD2 is the table's D call and was not checked against the DNA. TRBV21-1 has pseudogene status. The CDR3 extends over 17 amino acids. The DNA of the CDR3 is TGTGCCAGCAGCAAATCCCGGACTAGCGGGGTACACAATGAGCAGTTCTTC. Translation: CASSKSRTSGVHNEQFF.

This chain links TRBV30 with TRBJ2-1, with D possibly being TRBD2 (6 bases). The CDR3 is 11 amino acids. The V end was cut by 2 bases, the J end by 14 bases, with 13 bases between. CDR1 GTSNPN and CDR2 SVGIG come from the germline V gene (reference sequence). As DNA, the CDR3 is TGTGCCTGGAGTTCAGGCGGGGTGGAGTTCTTC. It yields the protein CAWSSGGVEFF.

This chain connects TRBV11-2 to TRBJ1-6; D unclear. Germline V gene lookup returns CDR1 SGHAT and CDR2 FQNNGV. With 1 base removed from V and 2 bases from J, the gap between germline ends came to 9 bases. This CDR3 comprises 16 residues. The CDR3 region has the DNA TGTGCCAGCAGCTTAGGGGCCGGGGCCTATAATTCACCCCTCCACTTT. It codes for CASSLGAGAYNSPLHF.

The CDR3 coding sequence is TGTGCCAGCAGCTTCGGACAGGGGAACACTGAAGCTTTCTTT. Protein product: CASSFGQGNTEAFF. The chain combines TRBV5-4 with TRBJ1-1; 8 positions match TRBD1. CDR1 is SGHNT, CDR2 YYREEE, per germline (reference sequence). V shed 2 bases and J 1 base; nucleotides not matched to a gene: 1. The CDR3 is 14 residues long.

This sequence joins TRBV6-4 and TRBJ2-7; a possible D gene is TRBD2 (6 bases). CDR1 MRHNA and CDR2 SNTAGT come from the germline V gene. The CDR3 has 14 amino acids. Trimming shortened V by 6 bases and J by 7 bases, and 19 bases separated the two germline ends. CDR3 in amino acids: CASSPRSGVREQYF. DNA of the CDR3: TGTGCCAGCAGCCCCCGGTCGGGGGTGAGAGAGCAGTACTTC.

The chain joins TRBV19 to TRBJ1-3, with unresolved D. Looked up from germline, CDR1 is LNHDA and CDR2 is SQIVND (reference sequence). V was clipped by 2 bases and J by 1 base, with 9 bases between them. The CDR3 is 15 residues long. In DNA, the CDR3 is TGTGCCAGTAGTATATGGTCGGGGTCTGGAAACACCATATATTTT. This sequence encodes CASSIWSGSGNTIYF.